At least ten counts were recorded for the clone carrying this T cell receptor (beta chain). TCRdb re-analysed the PCR reads in MiXCR, keeping a single row per CDR3 protein. This sample carries 600,000 to 650,000 distinct CDR3 sequences, less than 20% of them seen once, and the ten largest clones take 0.75% to 0.95%. These data originate in a study of molecular identifiers for immune sequencing clone quantification. The TCR was taken from a human donor in good health. Some libraries in this study had Jurkat cell RNA spiked in. The specimen was naive CD8+ T cells from blood, with Jurkat cell RNA spiked in. Described subset: FACS-sorted CD8+CD4-CCR7+CD45RA+ naive T cells.

The CDR3 is CASSLTVAGGLLEYF. The CDR3 DNA reads as TGCGCCAGCAGCTTGACCGTAGCGGGGGGGCTCTTGGAGTATTTT. This chain joins TRBV5-1 and TRBJ2-3; 11 bases align to TRBD2. The V segment lost 1 base and the J segment 13 bases; nucleotides outside the gene matches: 11. CDR1 and CDR2 from the germline V gene are SGHRS and YFSETQ. The CDR3 consists of 15 residues.